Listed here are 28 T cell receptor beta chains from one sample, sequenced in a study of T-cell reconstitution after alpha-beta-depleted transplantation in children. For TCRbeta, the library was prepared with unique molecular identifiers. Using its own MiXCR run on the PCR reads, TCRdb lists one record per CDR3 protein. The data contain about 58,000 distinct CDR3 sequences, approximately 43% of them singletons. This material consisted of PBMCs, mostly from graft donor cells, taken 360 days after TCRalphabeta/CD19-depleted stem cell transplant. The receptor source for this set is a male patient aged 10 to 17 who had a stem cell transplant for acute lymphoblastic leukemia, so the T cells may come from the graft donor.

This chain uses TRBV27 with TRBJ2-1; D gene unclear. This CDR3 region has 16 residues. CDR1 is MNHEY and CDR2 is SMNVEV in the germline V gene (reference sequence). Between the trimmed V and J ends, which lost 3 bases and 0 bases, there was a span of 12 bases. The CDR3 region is CASSLSITSSYNEQFF. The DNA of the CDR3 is TGTGCCAGCAGTTTGTCTATCACATCCTCCTACAATGAGCAGTTCTTC.

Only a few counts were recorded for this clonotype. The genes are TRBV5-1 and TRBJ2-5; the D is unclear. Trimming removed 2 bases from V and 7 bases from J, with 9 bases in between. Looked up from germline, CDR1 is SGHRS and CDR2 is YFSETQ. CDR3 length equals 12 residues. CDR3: CASSFEEGTQYF. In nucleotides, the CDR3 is TGCGCCAGCAGCTTTGAGGAAGGGACCCAGTACTTC.

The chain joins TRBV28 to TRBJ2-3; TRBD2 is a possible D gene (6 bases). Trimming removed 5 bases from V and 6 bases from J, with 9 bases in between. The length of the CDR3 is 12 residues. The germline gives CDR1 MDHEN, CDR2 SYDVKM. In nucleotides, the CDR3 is TGTGCCAGCAGTGGAGGGGTGGATACGCAGTATTTT. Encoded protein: CASSGGVDTQYF. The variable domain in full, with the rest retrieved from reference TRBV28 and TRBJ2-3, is DVKVTQSSRYLVKRTGEKVFLECVQDMDHENMFWYRQDPGLGLRLIYFSYDVKMKEKGDIPEGYSVSREKKERFSLILESASTNQTSMYLCASSGGVDTQYFGPGTRLTVL.

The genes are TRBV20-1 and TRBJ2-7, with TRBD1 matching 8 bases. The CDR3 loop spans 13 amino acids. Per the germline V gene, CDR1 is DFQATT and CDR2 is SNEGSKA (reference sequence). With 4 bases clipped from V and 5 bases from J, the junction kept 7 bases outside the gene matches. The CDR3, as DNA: TGCAGTGCTACCCGACAGACAGGGGACGAGCAGTACTTC. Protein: CSATRQTGDEQYF.

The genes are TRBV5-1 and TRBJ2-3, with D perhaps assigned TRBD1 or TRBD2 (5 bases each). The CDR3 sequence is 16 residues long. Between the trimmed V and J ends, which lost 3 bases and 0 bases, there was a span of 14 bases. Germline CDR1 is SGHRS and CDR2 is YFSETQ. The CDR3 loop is CASSSGTVLSTDTQYF. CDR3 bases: TGCGCCAGCAGCTCCGGGACGGTTCTTAGCACAGATACGCAGTATTTT.

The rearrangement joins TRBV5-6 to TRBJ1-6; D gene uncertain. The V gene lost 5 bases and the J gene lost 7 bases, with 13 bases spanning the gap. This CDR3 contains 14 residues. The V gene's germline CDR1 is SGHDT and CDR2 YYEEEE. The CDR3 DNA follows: TGTGCCAGCAGGGAGTTTGCGGTCAATTCACCCCTCCACTTT. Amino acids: CASREFAVNSPLHF.

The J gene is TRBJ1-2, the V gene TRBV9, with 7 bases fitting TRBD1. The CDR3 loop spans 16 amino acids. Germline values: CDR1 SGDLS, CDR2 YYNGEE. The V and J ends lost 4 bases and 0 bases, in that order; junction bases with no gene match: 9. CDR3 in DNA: TGTGCCAGCAGCCCCCGGACAGGCCTTTCTAACTATGGCTACACCTTC. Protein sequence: CASSPRTGLSNYGYTF.

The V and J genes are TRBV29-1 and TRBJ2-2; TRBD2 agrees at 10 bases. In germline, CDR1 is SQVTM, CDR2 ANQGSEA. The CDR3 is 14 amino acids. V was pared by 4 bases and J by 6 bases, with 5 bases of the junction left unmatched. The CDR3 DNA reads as TGCAGCGTTGTGCTAGCGGGAGTCTCCGGGGAGCTGTTTTTT. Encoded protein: CSVVLAGVSGELFF.

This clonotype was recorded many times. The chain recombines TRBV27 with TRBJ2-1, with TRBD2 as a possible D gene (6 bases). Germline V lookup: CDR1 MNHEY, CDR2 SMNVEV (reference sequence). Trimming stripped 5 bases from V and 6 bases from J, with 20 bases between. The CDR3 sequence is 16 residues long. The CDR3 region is CASSPLSGGNRNEQFF. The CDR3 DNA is TGTGCCAGCAGTCCCCTGAGTGGGGGGAACCGCAATGAGCAGTTCTTC.

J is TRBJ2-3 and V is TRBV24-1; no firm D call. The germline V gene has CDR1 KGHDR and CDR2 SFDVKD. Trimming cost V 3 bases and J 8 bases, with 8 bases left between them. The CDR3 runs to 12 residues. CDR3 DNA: TGTGCCACCAGTGATGACGAGGCTACGCAGTATTTT. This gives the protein CATSDDEATQYF.

Written as DNA, the CDR3 is TGTGCCAGCACTTTGACAGGGGGCTCCTACAATGAGCAGTTCTTC. Protein product: CASTLTGGSYNEQFF. V is TRBV6-2 or TRBV6-3 and J is TRBJ2-1, with 9 bases identical to TRBD1. V was clipped by 7 bases and J by 0 bases; unmatched bases: 4. Germline V lookup: CDR1 MNHEY, CDR2 SVGEGT. CDR3 length: 15 residues.

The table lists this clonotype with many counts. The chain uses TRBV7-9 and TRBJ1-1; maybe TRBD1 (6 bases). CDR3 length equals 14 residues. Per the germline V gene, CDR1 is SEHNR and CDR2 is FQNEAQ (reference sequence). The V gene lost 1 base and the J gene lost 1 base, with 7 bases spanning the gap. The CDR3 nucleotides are TGTGCCAGCAGCTTAGGAGGGGGGAACACTGAAGCTTTCTTT. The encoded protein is CASSLGGGNTEAFF.

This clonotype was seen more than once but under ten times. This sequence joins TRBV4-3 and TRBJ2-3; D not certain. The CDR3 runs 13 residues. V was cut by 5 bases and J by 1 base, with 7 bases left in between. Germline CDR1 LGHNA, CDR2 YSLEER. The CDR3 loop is CASSTLRTDTQYF. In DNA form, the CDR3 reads TGCGCCAGCAGCACGCTACGCACAGATACGCAGTATTTT.

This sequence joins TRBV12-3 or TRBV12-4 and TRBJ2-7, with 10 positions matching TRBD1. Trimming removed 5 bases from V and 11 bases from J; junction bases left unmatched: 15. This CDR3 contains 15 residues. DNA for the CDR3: TGTGCCAGCAGTCCAATCGGACAGGGGGACCGTGTAGAGTACTTC. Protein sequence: CASSPIGQGDRVEYF.

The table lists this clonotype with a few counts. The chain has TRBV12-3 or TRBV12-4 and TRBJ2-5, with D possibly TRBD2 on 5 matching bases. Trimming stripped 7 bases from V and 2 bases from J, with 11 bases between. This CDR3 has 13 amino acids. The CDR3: CASTRRGQETQYF. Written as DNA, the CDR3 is TGTGCCAGCACTCGTCGGGGTCAAGAGACCCAGTACTTC.

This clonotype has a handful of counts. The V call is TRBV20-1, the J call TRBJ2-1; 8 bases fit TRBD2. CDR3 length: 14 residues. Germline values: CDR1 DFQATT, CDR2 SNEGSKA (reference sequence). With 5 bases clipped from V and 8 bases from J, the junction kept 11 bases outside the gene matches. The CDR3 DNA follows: TGCAGTGCTCCCCGGGGGGGGAGGGCCGATGAGCAGTTCTTC. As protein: CSAPRGGRADEQFF.

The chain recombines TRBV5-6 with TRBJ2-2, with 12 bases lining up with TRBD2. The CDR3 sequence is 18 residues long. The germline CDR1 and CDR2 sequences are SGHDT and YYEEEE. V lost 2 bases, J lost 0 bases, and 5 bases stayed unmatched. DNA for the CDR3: TGTGCCAGCAGCTTATCACCTAGCGGGAGGGCGAACACCGGGGAGCTGTTTTTT. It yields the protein CASSLSPSGRANTGELFF.

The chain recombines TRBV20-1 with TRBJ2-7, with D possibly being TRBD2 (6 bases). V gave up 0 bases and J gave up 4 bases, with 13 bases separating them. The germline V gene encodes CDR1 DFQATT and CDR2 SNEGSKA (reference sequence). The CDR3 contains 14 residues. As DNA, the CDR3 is TGCAGTGCTAGAGACAAGGACTACCAATACGAGCAGTACTTC. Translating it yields CSARDKDYQYEQYF.

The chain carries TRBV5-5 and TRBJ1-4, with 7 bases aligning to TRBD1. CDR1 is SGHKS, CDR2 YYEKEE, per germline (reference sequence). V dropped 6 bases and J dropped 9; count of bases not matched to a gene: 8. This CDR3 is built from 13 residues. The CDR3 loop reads CASTLRGQKKLFF. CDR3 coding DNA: TGTGCCAGCACCCTGAGGGGGCAGAAAAAACTGTTTTTT.

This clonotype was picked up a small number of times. In nucleotides, the CDR3 is TGCGCCAGCAGCTCCTCCGTCGGCAGGGGGTCTCGGGACGAGCAGTACTTC. Its translation is CASSSSVGRGSRDEQYF. This chain connects TRBV5-1 to TRBJ2-7; 7 bases map to TRBD1. Germline trimming cut 3 bases from V and 5 bases from J; bases unmatched to any gene: 17. The length of the CDR3 is 17 residues. Germline V gene lookup returns CDR1 SGHRS and CDR2 YFSETQ.

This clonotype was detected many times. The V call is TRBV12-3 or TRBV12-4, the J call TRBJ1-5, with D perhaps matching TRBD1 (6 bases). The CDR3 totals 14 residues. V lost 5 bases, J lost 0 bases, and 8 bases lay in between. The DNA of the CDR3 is TGTGCCAGCAGTCAGGGGCTTAGCAATCAGCCCCAGCATTTT. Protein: CASSQGLSNQPQHF.

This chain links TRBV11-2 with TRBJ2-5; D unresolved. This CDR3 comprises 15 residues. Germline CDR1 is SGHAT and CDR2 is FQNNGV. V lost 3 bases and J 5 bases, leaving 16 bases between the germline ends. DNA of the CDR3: TGTGCCAGCAGCTTCCGGACCAATGGGGTGGAGACCCAGTACTTC. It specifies CASSFRTNGVETQYF.

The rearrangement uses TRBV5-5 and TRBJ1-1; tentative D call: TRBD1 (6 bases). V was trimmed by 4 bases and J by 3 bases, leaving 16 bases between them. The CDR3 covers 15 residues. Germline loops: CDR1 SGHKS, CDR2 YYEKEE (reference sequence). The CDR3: CASSDEQGRDTEAFF. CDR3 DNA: TGTGCCAGCAGCGACGAACAGGGCCGGGACACTGAAGCTTTCTTT.

The CDR3, as DNA: TGCGCCAGCAGCACACAAGCCTACGAGCAGTACTTC. It specifies CASSTQAYEQYF. V and J are TRBV4-1 and TRBJ2-7; D unresolved. V lost 5 bases to trimming and J lost 2 bases, with 7 bases between them. Germline assignment: CDR1 MGHRA and CDR2 YSYEKL. There are 12 residues in the CDR3.

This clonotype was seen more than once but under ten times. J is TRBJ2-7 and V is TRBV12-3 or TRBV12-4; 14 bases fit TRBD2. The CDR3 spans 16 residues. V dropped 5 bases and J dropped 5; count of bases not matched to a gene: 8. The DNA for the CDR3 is TGTGCCAGCAGTCCCGGGACTAGCGGGGGAATCCACGAGCAGTACTTC. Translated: CASSPGTSGGIHEQYF.

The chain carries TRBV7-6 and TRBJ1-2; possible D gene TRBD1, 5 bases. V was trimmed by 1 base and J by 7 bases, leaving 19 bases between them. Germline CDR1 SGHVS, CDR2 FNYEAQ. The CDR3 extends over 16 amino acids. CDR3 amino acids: CASSLVAVGTRIGYTF. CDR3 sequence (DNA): TGTGCCAGCAGCTTAGTGGCCGTCGGGACCCGCATTGGCTACACCTTC.

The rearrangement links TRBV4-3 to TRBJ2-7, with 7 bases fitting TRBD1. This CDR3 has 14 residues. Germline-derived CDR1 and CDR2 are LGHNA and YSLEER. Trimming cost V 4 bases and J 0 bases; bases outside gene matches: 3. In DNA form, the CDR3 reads TGCGCCAGCAGCCCGACAGGGAGCTCCTACGAGCAGTACTTC. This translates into CASSPTGSSYEQYF.

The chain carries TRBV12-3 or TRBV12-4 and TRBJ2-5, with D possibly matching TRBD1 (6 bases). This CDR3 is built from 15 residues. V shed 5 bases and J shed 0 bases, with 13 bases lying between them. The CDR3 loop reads CASSPGTPYQETQYF. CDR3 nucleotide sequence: TGTGCCAGCAGTCCCGGGACACCTTACCAAGAGACCCAGTACTTC.